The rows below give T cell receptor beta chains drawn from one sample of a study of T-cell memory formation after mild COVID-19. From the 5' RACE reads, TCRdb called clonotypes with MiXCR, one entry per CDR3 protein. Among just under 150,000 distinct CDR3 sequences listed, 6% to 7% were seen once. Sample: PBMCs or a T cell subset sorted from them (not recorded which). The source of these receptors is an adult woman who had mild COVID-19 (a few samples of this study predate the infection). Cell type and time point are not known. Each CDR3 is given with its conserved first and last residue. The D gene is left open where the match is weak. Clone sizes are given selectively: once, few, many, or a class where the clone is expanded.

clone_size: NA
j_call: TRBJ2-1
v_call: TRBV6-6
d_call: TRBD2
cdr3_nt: TGTGCCAGCACCCCGGGGGGGAACTACTACAATGAGCAGTTCTTC
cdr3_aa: CASTPGGNYYNEQFF

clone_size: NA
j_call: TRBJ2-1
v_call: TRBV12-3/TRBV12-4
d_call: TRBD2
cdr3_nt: TGTGCCAGCCACGAGCGGGGGTACAACAATGAGCAGTTCTTC
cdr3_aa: CASHERGYNNEQFF

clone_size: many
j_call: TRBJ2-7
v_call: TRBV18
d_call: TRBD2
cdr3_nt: TGTGCCAGCTCACCCATTAGGACTAGCGCGTCCTACGAGCAGTACTTC
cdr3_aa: CASSPIRTSASYEQYF

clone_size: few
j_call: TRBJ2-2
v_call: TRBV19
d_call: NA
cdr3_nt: TGTGCCAGCTCATCACATAACACCGGGGAGCTGTTTTTT
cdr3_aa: CASSSHNTGELFF

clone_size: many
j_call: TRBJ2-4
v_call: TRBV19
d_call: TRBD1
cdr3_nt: TGTGCCAGTAGTGACAGGGGGAAAAACATTCAGTACTTC
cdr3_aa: CASSDRGKNIQYF

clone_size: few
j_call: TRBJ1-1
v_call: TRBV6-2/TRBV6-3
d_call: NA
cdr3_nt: TGTGCCAGCAGGAGTATGACAGTAGGGACTGAAGCTTTCTTT
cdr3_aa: CASRSMTVGTEAFF

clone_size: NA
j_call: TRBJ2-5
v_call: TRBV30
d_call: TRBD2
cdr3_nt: TGTGCCTGGAGTTTCTCAGCGGGAGTGGGGCAAGAGACCCAGTACTTC
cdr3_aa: CAWSFSAGVGQETQYF

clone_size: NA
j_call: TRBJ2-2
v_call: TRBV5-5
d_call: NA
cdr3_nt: TGTGCCAGCAGCTTGATGCTCTTTCTCCAGACCGGGGAGCTGTTTTTT
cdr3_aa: CASSLMLFLQTGELFF

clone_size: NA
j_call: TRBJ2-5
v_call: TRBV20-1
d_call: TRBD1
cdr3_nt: TGCAGTGCTTGGGGACAGGGGGCAGGAGAGACCCAGTACTTC
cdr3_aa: CSAWGQGAGETQYF

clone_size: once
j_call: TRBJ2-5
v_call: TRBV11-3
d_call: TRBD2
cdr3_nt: TGTGCCAGCAGCTTAGATGGGACTAGCGTTCAAGAGACCCAGTACTTC
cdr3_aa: CASSLDGTSVQETQYF

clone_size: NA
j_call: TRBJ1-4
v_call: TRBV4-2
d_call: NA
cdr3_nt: TGTGCCAGCAGCCAAGAAGGAGAGCGGAATGAAAAACTGTTTTTT
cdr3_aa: CASSQEGERNEKLFF

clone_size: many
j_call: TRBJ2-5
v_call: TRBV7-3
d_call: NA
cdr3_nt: TGTGCCAGCAGTTTTGTAGGGGGAGAGACCCAGTACTTC
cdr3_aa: CASSFVGGETQYF